Below are 21 T cell receptor beta chains sequenced from a single sample in a study of identical twins. TCRdb independently ran MiXCR on the 5' RACE reads; one entry per CDR3 protein. The sample contains hundreds of thousands of distinct CDR3 sequences, roughly an eighth of which appear only once. The sample was also linked to a second study, of yellow fever vaccine responses in identical twins.

The sample consisted of PBMCs. Receptors were obtained from a woman younger than 35 in good health.

The V and J genes are TRBV20-1 and TRBJ2-1, with 8 bases lining up with TRBD2. This CDR3 is built from 13 residues. Germline V CDR1 and CDR2: DFQATT, SNEGSKA (reference sequence). V dropped 6 bases and J dropped 10; count of bases not matched to a gene: 11. The CDR3 protein is CSASSAGGREQFF. The CDR3 DNA reads as TGCAGTGCGTCGTCGGCGGGGGGCCGGGAGCAGTTCTTC.

This clonotype occurred a few times. The CDR3 nucleotides read TGTGCCAGCAGGTGGGGAGTATCCTACGAGCAGTACGTC. It translates to CASRWGVSYEQYV. The chain employs TRBV6-1 and TRBJ2-7, with a tentative D call TRBD2 (5 bases). Trimming took 6 bases from V and 1 from J, leaving 10 bases between them. The CDR3 is made up of 13 amino acids. The germline CDR1 and CDR2 sequences are MNHNS and SASEGT.

This clonotype was recorded many times. This chain links TRBV4-1 with TRBJ2-1; 7 nucleotides agree with TRBD2. With 1 base clipped from V and 6 bases from J, the junction kept 6 bases outside the gene matches. The germline gives CDR1 MGHRA, CDR2 YSYEKL. There are 15 residues in the CDR3. CDR3: CASSQVGSGPNEQFF. The CDR3 nucleotides read TGCGCCAGCAGCCAAGTCGGTAGCGGGCCCAATGAGCAGTTCTTC.

This clonotype showed up many times. The chain links TRBV12-3 or TRBV12-4 to TRBJ2-1; D call uncertain. V lost 5 bases and J lost 6, with 5 bases in between. This CDR3 is built from 11 residues. The CDR3, as DNA: TGTGCCAGCAGTGGGCGCAATGAGCAGTTCTTC. It translates to CASSGRNEQFF.

This clonotype was picked up a small number of times. The chain joins TRBV20-1 to TRBJ1-2; D is unclear. The CDR3 runs to 14 residues. Trimming took 3 bases from V and 5 from J, leaving 16 bases between them. Per germline, CDR1 DFQATT and CDR2 SNEGSKA (reference sequence). The chain's CDR3 is CSARNRDRQYGYTF. The CDR3 nucleotides are TGCAGTGCTAGGAACAGAGATAGGCAGTATGGCTACACCTTC.

The CDR3 loop is CASSVGQGETWPGETQYF. The CDR3 nucleotides are TGTGCCAGCAGCGTTGGGCAGGGGGAAACCTGGCCAGGGGAGACCCAGTACTTC. This chain uses TRBV9 with TRBJ2-5; 7 bases are shared with TRBD1. The CDR3 runs 18 residues. The J segment lost 5 bases and the V segment lost 2 bases, leaving 18 bases of the junction unmatched. Germline V lookup: CDR1 SGDLS, CDR2 YYNGEE.

The chain joins TRBV5-5 to TRBJ1-2; D is possibly TRBD1 (6 bases). V lost 1 base to trimming and J lost 3 bases, with 13 bases between them. The germline gives CDR1 SGHKS, CDR2 YYEKEE (reference sequence). The CDR3 is made up of 15 amino acids. The CDR3 spells CASSLSQGHDYGYTF. In DNA, the CDR3 is TGTGCCAGCAGCTTGTCACAGGGCCACGACTATGGCTACACCTTC.

This clonotype showed up just a few times. The CDR3 coding sequence is TGTGCCAGCAGCACTGGACTAGTCACAGATACGCAGTATTTT. This gives the protein CASSTGLVTDTQYF. The rearrangement links TRBV28 to TRBJ2-3; TRBD2 agrees at 7 bases. This CDR3 has 14 residues. The germline V gene has CDR1 MDHEN and CDR2 SYDVKM. Unmatched junction bases numbered 5, after V lost 6 bases and J lost 2 bases.

This clonotype was seen a few times. The rearrangement uses TRBV24-1 and TRBJ2-3; 10 bases are shared with TRBD2. Germline CDR1 is KGHDR and CDR2 is SFDVKD. This CDR3 contains 15 residues. Trimming took 7 bases from V and 5 from J; bases not matched to a gene: 8. In DNA, the CDR3 is TGTGCCACCAGACGTGGGACTAGCGATAGAGATACGCAGTATTTT. Its protein is CATRRGTSDRDTQYF.

This clonotype has a handful of counts. The chain employs TRBV20-1 and TRBJ1-5, with D perhaps matching TRBD1 (5 bases). The germline V gene encodes CDR1 DFQATT and CDR2 SNEGSKA (reference sequence). This CDR3 has 15 residues. Trimming shortened V by 0 bases and J by 4 bases, and 13 bases separated the two germline ends. The CDR3 region is CSARDNGAVNQPQHF. The CDR3 DNA reads as TGCAGTGCTAGAGATAACGGGGCAGTAAATCAGCCCCAGCATTTT.

This clonotype has a count of ten or more. This chain joins TRBV12-3 or TRBV12-4 and TRBJ2-3; tentatively, D is TRBD2 (6 bases). The CDR3 sequence is 14 residues long. V was cut by 3 bases and J by 4 bases, with 11 bases left in between. The chain's CDR3 is CASSFAGLADTQYF. Here the CDR3 DNA reads TGTGCCAGCAGTTTCGCGGGATTGGCAGATACGCAGTATTTT.

This clonotype has only a few counts. The chain recombines TRBV19 with TRBJ2-7; D ambiguous. Germline V lookup: CDR1 LNHDA, CDR2 SQIVND (reference sequence). The CDR3 length is 15 residues. Trimming left V 0 bases short and J 1 base short, with 10 bases between. The CDR3 region has the DNA TGTGCCAGTAGTATAGAGGCAGGAATATCCTACGAGCAGTACTTC. This codes for CASSIEAGISYEQYF.

This chain uses TRBV20-1 with TRBJ2-7; D not resolved. The CDR3 is 14 residues long. CDR1 DFQATT and CDR2 SNEGSKA come from the germline V gene (reference sequence). Trimming took 2 bases from V and 2 from J, leaving 13 bases between them. CDR3 nucleotide sequence: TGCAGTGCTAGAAGGGCACGCCGACCCTACGAGCAGTACTTC. Its protein product is CSARRARRPYEQYF.

V usage is TRBV20-1 and J usage is TRBJ1-1; D not certain. CDR3 length: 14 residues. With 6 bases removed from V and 1 base from J, the gap between germline ends came to 15 bases. Per the germline V gene, CDR1 is DFQATT and CDR2 is SNEGSKA (reference sequence). In DNA, the CDR3 is TGCAGTGCAGTAGATGATCGTCAGAACACTGAAGCTTTCTTT. It specifies CSAVDDRQNTEAFF.

This clonotype occurred many times. V is TRBV25-1 and J is TRBJ2-1; D not certain. V was pared by 4 bases and J by 8 bases, with 3 bases between. This CDR3 is built from 10 residues. Germline V CDR1 and CDR2: MGHDK, SYGVNS. The CDR3 loop reads CASSGHEQFF. DNA of the CDR3: TGTGCCAGCAGTGGACATGAGCAGTTCTTC. The entire variable domain, with the rest obtained from reference TRBV25-1 and TRBJ2-1, is as follows: EADIYQTPRYLVIGTGKKITLECSQTMGHDKMYWYQQDPGMELHLIHYSYGVNSTEKGDLSSESTVSRIRTEHFPLTLESARPSHTSQYLCASSGHEQFFGPGTRLTVL.

The sample holds a few counts of this clonotype. CDR3 in DNA: TGCGCCAGCAGGACAAAACAAGAGACCCAGTACTTC. Its translation is CASRTKQETQYF. The chain carries TRBV10-2 and TRBJ2-5; D is uncertain. Germline loops: CDR1 WSHSY, CDR2 SAAADI. This CDR3 is 12 amino acids long. Trimming left V 6 bases short and J 2 bases short, with 7 bases between.

The rearrangement joins TRBV7-6 to TRBJ2-2; the match to TRBD2 covers 11 bases. The CDR3 is 18 residues long. J lost 0 bases, V lost 2 bases, and 5 bases had no gene match. Germline-derived CDR1 and CDR2 are SGHVS and FNYEAQ. This CDR3 reads CASSLTLAGATNTGELFF. DNA of the CDR3: TGTGCCAGCAGCTTAACACTAGCGGGGGCCACGAACACCGGGGAGCTGTTTTTT.

The chain joins TRBV27 to TRBJ1-1; D perhaps matches TRBD1 (5 bases). This CDR3 contains 13 residues. The V gene lost 7 bases and the J gene lost 0 bases, with 9 bases spanning the gap. The V gene's germline CDR1 is MNHEY and CDR2 SMNVEV (reference sequence). CDR3 nucleotide sequence: TGTGCCAGCATCGGGGGGATGAACACTGAAGCTTTCTTT. This translates into CASIGGMNTEAFF.

This clonotype was observed at least ten times. This sequence joins TRBV5-1 and TRBJ2-5; perhaps TRBD2 as D (7 bases). Germline loops: CDR1 SGHRS, CDR2 YFSETQ. Trimming removed 2 bases at V and 4 bases at J, with 18 bases between. CDR3 length equals 16 residues. The CDR3 loop is CASSFRGGGPPETQYF. In nucleotides, the CDR3 is TGCGCCAGCAGCTTTCGGGGAGGGGGGCCTCCAGAGACCCAGTACTTC. The variable domain in full, completed from reference TRBV5-1 and TRBJ2-5, reads KAGVTQTPRYLIKTRGQQVTLSCSPISGHRSVSWYQQTPGQGLQFLFEYFSETQRNKGNFPGRFSGRQFSNSRSEMNVSTLELGDSALYLCASSFRGGGPPETQYFGPGTRLLVL.

In this sample, this clonotype turned up many times. The chain recombines TRBV10-3 with TRBJ2-1, with TRBD2 matching over 10 bases. The germline gives CDR1 ENHRY, CDR2 SYGVKD. V dropped 2 bases and J dropped 5; count of bases not matched to a gene: 3. This CDR3 region has 15 residues. CDR3 bases: TGTGCCATCAGTGAGAGGACTAGCGGACACAATGAGCAGTTCTTC. Translated, it gives CAISERTSGHNEQFF.

In its sample, this clonotype was seen a few times. The V call is TRBV3-1, the J call TRBJ2-7; D may be TRBD1 (7 bases). The V end lost 4 bases, the J end lost 2 bases, and 12 bases lay between the germline ends. The CDR3 has 14 amino acids. Germline V CDR1 and CDR2: LGHDT, YNNKEL (reference sequence). The CDR3, as DNA: TGTGCCAGCAGCCCGGGGGACAGTGCCTACGAGCAGTACTTC. This codes for CASSPGDSAYEQYF.